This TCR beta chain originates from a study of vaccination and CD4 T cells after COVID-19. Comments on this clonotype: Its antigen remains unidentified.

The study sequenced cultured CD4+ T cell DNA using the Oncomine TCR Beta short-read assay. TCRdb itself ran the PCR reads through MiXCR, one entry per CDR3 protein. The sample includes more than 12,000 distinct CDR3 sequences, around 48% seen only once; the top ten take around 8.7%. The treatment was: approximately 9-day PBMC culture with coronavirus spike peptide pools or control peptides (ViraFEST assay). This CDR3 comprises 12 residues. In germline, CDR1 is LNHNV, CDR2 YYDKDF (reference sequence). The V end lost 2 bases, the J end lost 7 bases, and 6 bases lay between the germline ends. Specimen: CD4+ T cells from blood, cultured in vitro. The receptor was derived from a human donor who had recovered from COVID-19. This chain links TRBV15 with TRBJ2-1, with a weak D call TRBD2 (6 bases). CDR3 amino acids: CATSRRGNEQFF. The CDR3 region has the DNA TGTGCCACCAGCAGACGGGGGAATGAGCAGTTCTTC. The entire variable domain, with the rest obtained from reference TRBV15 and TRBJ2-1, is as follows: DAMVIQNPRYQVTQFGKPVTLSCSQTLNHNVMYWYQQKSSQAPKLLFHYYDKDFNNEADTPDNFQSRRPNTSFCFLDIRSPGLGDTAMYLCATSRRGNEQFFGPGTRLTVL.